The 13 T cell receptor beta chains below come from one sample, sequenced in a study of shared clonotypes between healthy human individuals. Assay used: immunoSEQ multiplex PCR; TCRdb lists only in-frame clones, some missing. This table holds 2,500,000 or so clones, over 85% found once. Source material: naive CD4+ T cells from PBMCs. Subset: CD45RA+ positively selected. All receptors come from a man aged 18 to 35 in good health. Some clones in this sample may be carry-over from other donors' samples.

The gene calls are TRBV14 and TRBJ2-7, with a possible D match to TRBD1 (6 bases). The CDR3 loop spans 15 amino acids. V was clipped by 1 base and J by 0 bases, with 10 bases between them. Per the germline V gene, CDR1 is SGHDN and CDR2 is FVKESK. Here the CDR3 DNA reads TGTGCCAGCAGCCAAGCAGGGGCCAACTCCTACGAGCAGTACTTC. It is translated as CASSQAGANSYEQYF.

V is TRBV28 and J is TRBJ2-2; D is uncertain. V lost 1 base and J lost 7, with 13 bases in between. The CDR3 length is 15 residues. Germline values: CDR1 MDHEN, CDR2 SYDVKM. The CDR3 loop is CASSLLVGSGGELFF. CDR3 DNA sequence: TGTGCCAGCAGTTTATTAGTCGGGTCCGGCGGGGAGCTGTTTTTT.

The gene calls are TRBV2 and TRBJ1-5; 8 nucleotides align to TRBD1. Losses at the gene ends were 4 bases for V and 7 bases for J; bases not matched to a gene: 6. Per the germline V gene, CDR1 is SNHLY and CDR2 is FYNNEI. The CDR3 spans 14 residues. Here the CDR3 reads CASSGTGSWQPQHF. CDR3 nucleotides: TGTGCCAGCAGTGGGACAGGGAGTTGGCAGCCCCAGCATTTT.

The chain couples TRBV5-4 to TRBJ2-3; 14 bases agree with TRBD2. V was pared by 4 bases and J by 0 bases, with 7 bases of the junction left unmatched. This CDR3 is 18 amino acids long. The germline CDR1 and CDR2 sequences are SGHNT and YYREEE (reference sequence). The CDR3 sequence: CASSLGGTSGGSTDTQYF. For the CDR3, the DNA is TGTGCCAGCAGCCTAGGCGGGACTAGCGGGGGTAGCACAGATACGCAGTATTTT. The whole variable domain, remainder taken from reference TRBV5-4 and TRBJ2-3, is ETGVTQSPTHLIKTRGQQVTLRCSSQSGHNTVSWYQQALGQGPQFIFQYYREEENGRGNFPPRFSGLQFPNYSSELNVNALELDDSALYLCASSLGGTSGGSTDTQYFGPGTRLTVL.

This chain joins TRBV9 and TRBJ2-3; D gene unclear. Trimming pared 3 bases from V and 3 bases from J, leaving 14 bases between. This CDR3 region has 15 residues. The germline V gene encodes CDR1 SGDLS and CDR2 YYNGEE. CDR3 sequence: CASSGIVDGTDTQYF. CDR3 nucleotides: TGTGCCAGCAGCGGAATTGTTGACGGTACAGATACGCAGTATTTT.

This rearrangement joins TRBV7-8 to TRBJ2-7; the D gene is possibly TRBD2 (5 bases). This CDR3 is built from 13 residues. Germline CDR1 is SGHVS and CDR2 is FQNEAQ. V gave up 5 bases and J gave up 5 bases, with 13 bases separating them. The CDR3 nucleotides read TGTGCCAGCAGCCAAACTAGTACCCACGAGCAGTACTTC. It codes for CASSQTSTHEQYF.

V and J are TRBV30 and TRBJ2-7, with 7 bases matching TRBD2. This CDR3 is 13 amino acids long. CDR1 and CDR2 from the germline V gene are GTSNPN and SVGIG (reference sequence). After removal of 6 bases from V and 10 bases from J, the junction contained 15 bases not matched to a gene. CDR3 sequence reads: CACKSGGPTNQYF. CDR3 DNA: TGTGCCTGTAAATCGGGAGGCCCTACAAACCAGTACTTC.

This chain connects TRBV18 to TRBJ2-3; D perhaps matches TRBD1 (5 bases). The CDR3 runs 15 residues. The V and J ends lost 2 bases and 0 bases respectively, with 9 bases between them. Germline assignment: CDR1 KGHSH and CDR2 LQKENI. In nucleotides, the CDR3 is TGTGCCAGCTCACCAAGGACAAGAAGCACAGATACGCAGTATTTT. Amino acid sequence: CASSPRTRSTDTQYF.

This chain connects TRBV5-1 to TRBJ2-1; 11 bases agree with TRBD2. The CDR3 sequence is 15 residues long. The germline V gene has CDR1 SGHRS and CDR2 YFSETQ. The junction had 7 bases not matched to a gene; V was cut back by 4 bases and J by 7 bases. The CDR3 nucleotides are TGCGCCAGCAGCCTTAGCGGGAGGGCCCCTAATGAGCAGTTCTTC. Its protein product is CASSLSGRAPNEQFF.

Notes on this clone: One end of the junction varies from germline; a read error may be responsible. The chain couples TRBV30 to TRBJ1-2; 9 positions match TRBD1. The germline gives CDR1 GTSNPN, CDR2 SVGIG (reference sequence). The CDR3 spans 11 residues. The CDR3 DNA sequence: TGTGCCTGCTGGGACAGGGAGAGGAGTTACTTC. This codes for CACWDRERSYF. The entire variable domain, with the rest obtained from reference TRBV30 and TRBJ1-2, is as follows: SQTIHQWPATLVQPVGSPLSLECTVEGTSNPNLYWYRQAAGRGLQLLFYSVGIGQISSEVPQNLSASRPQDRQFILSSKKLLLSDSGFYLCACWDRERSYFGSGTRLTVV.

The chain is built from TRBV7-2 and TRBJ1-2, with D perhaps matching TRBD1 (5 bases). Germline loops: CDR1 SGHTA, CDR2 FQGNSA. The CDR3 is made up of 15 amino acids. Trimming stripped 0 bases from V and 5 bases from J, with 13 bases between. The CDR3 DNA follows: TGTGCCAGCAGCTTAGCCGTCGGGGGAGGGTATGGCTACACCTTC. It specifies CASSLAVGGGYGYTF.

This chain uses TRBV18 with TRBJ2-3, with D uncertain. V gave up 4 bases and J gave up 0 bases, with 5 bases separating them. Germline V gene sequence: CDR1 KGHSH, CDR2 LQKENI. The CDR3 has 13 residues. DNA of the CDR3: TGTGCCAGCTCACAGGTTAGCACAGATACGCAGTATTTT. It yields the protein CASSQVSTDTQYF.

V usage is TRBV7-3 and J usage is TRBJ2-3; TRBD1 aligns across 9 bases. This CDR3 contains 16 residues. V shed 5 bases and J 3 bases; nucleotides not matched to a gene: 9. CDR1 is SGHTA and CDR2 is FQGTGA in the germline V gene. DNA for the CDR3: TGTGCCAGCAGCCCAGGAGGGACAGGGAGAACAGATACGCAGTATTTT. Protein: CASSPGGTGRTDTQYF. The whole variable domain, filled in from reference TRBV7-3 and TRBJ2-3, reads GAGVSQTPSNKVTEKGKYVELRCDPISGHTALYWYRQSLGQGPEFLIYFQGTGAADDSGLPNDRFFAVRPEGSVSTLKIQRTERGDSAVYLCASSPGGTGRTDTQYFGPGTRLTVL.